This note documents a single T cell receptor beta chain sequence. No cognate antigen has been identified for it. No much larger clone exists at a distance of one base, and base qualities are not known. Cells in the mixed lymphocyte reaction were cultured together at 37 degrees C for approximately 6 days. Responder PBMCs were labelled with CFSE and stimulator PBMCs were labelled with Violet Dye, after which the responder and stimulator PBMCs were mixed at a 1:1 ratio. Sorted unstimulated T cells and proliferating T cells recovered from mixed lymphocyte reactions were subjected to TCRbeta CDR3 sequencing. Fresh whole blood from about ten HLA-typed healthy donors served as the source for isolating PBMCs. After the mixed lymphocyte reaction, proliferating CFSE-low responder T cells were FACS-sorted for TCR sequencing. Libraries were prepared through the immunoSEQ multiplex PCR assay. The deep sequencing platform assayed roughly 10^5 TCR templates per sample. Genomic DNA extracted from sorted T cells was used for TCRbeta CDR3 sequencing. As for how the authors treated the data: The R programming language was used for clonal analysis of the TCRbeta CDR3 data. Unstimulated samples were compared with post-reaction CFSE-low samples to define alloreactive CD4+ and CD8+ clones. Alloreactive CD4+ clones were assigned to regulatory or non-regulatory origin by matching sequences to sorted unstimulated Treg and non-Treg repertoires. TCRdb carries this immuneACCESS record with in-frame sequences only. Its versions omit some clonotypes, under half of them owing to an unresolved V gene in the studies checked, with the rest unexplained. That table gives V, J and clone size, and the DNA gave D and trimming. The sample table holds roughly 8,500 clones, of which less than 45% were seen once. The ten largest clones take up 5.8% of the sample.

This specimen belongs to a study of siplizumab effects on memory and regulatory T cells (dated by TCRdb to between 2018 and 2020). Looking at the study overall: Across 8 or 9 responder-stimulator pairs, paired mixed lymphocyte reactions were conducted with siplizumab at around 0.91 ug/mL and without drug. The study examined how the anti-CD2 antibody siplizumab affects alloreactive T-cell subsets in allogeneic mixed lymphocyte reactions built from human PBMCs. Study-level results and caveats: Among mappable alloreactive CD4+ clones, the Treg-derived fraction averaged approximately 66% with siplizumab versus roughly 30% in control reactions. Whether proliferating Tregs from siplizumab cultures actually had suppressive function was not functionally confirmed. Because sequences at frequencies below about 10^-5 were poorly captured, only a minor fraction of alloreactive clones could be mapped back to unstimulated subsets. Siplizumab significantly lowered the cumulative frequency of alloreactive sequences that could be traced to unstimulated CD4+ memory T cells. For roughly 75-97% of proliferating CD4+ or CD8+ clones, no naive or memory phenotype could be assigned. Unstimulated naive T cells appeared to be more diverse than memory T cells, and naive cells seemed to make a substantial contribution to the alloresponse.

Sequenced material: CFSE-low (dividing) CD8+ T cells sorted from an allogeneic mixed lymphocyte reaction. This receptor was taken from a human donor in good health; the cells came from an allogeneic mixed lymphocyte reaction.

The encoded CDR3 is CASSLAGRGAEAFF. The sequenced DNA: TGTGCCAGCAGCTTAGCGGGTCGGGGAGCTGAAGCTTTCTTT. The chain is made from TRBV11-3 and TRBJ1-1; no D gene can be assigned with confidence. The germline ends are 12 bases apart after V is trimmed by 1 base and J by 6 bases. In the germline V gene, CDR1 corresponds to SGHNT and CDR2 to YENEEA. From cysteine to phenylalanine, the CDR3 is 14 amino acids long. Only the CDR3 part of the read is kept: 42 bases, read in frame from the first base.